This TCR beta chain was found in a study of identical twins. Points from the study as a whole: Sequences that were beta out-of-frame showed weaker excess twin sharing. Compared with models, monozygotic twins showed more out-of-frame TCR alpha sharing.

V was clipped by 6 bases and J by 4 bases; unmatched bases: 10. CDR1 and CDR2 from the germline V gene are SNHLY and FYNNEI. The CDR3 has 16 residues. TCRdb re-analysed the 5' RACE reads in MiXCR, keeping a single row per CDR3 protein. The sample holds a few hundred thousand distinct CDR3 sequences, 9.5% to 10% seen once. A remark on this clonotype: What it recognizes is unknown.

The data were also submitted as part of a second study, on yellow fever vaccine responses in identical twins.

Sequencing was done on a sample of PBMCs. The sequence derives from a young woman in good health. The V and J genes are TRBV2 and TRBJ2-5; 11 bases agree with TRBD2. Here the CDR3 DNA reads TGTGCCAGCAGGCCAACACTCGGGACTAGCGGAGAGACCCAGTACTTC. Translation gives CASRPTLGTSGETQYF.